This T cell receptor beta chain emerged from a study of T-cell memory formation after mild COVID-19. The CDR3 has 13 amino acids. V dropped 6 bases and J dropped 1 base, with 9 bases sitting between them. This clonotype was seen only a few times. TCRdb ran MiXCR on the 5' RACE reads and lists one entry per CDR3 protein. The sample includes some 280,000 distinct CDR3 sequences, about a sixth of them seen just once. The chain has TRBV12-3 or TRBV12-4 and TRBJ1-1, with D unclear. This receptor was obtained from a man aged 18 to 29 who had mild COVID-19 (a few samples of this study predate the infection). Cell type and time point are not known. Material: PBMCs or a T cell subset sorted from them (not recorded which). The CDR3 bases are TGTGCCAGCAGGGAGACCGAGAACACTGAAGCTTTCTTT. It encodes CASRETENTEAFF.